This paragraph reports one TCR beta chain. The antigen is not known. The source of the sample is a study of cytomegalovirus exposure and HLA in healthy donors. It was with 60 Vbeta and 13 Jbeta primers that the PCR ran. Per the authors' pipeline: Roughly 11 million shared chains were among 80 million or so unique TCR beta chains counted in a later analysis. Using immunoSEQ multiplex PCR, the repertoire was profiled, and TCRdb retains in-frame clones only, with some absent. The V and J calls and clone size come from that table; D and trimming were worked out from the DNA. Of more than 65,000 clones listed, 60% to 80% are singletons. Study results and caveats: Solely CMV serostatus was available to characterize immune exposure.

In germline, CDR1 is SGHVS, CDR2 FNYEAQ. The V gene lost 5 bases and the J gene lost 0 bases, with 11 bases spanning the gap. The CDR3 has 15 residues. The V and J genes are TRBV7-6 and TRBJ1-3; D call uncertain. The sample taken for sequencing was PBMCs. The clonotype comes from a female donor in good health and CMV-seronegative. CDR3 protein: CASSTLAASGNTIYF. CDR3 DNA: TGTGCCAGCAGCACTCTCGCGGCCTCTGGAAACACCATATATTTT.